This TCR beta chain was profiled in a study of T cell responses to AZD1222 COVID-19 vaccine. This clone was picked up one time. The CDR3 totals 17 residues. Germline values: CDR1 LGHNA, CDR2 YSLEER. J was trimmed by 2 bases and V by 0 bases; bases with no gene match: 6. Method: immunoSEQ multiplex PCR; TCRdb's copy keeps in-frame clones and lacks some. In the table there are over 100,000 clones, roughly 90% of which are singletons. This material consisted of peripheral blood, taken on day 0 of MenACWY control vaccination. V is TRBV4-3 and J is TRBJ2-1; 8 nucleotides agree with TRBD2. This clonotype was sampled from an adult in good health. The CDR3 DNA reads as TGCGCCAGCAGCCAAGATTCCTGGACTAGCCCCTACAATGAGCAGTTCTTC. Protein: CASSQDSWTSPYNEQFF.